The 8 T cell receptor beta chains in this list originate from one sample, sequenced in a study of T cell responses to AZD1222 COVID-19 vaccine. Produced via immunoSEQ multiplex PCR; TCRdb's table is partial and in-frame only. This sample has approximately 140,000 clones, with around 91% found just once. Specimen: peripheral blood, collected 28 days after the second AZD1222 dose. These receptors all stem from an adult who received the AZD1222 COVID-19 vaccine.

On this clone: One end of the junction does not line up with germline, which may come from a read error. CDR3 sequence reads: CASSIAGGYTGELFF. The CDR3 DNA reads as TGTGCCAGCAGCATAGCGGGGGGATACACCGGGGAGCTGTTTTTT. The V call is TRBV7-9, the J call TRBJ2-2; 10 bases fit TRBD2. In germline, CDR1 is SEHNR, CDR2 FQNEAQ (reference sequence). CDR3 length: 15 amino acids.

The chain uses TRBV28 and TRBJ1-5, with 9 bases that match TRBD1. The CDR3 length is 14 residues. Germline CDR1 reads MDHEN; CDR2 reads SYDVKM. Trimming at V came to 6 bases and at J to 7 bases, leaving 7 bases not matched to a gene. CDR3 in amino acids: CASRTGQGRQPQHF. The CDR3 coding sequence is TGTGCCAGCAGGACGGGACAGGGTCGACAGCCCCAGCATTTT.

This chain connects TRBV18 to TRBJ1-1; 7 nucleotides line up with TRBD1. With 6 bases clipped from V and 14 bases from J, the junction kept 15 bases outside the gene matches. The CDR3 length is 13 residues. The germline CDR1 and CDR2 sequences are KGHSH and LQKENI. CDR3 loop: CASSYGDSRTVFF. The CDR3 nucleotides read TGTGCCAGCTCCTACGGGGACAGCCGAACTGTCTTCTTT.

The CDR3 DNA follows: TGTGCCAGCAGCCCTCCGAGCAGAATCGGCTACACCTTC. Translation gives CASSPPSRIGYTF. This sequence joins TRBV12-3 or TRBV12-4 and TRBJ1-2; no definite D call. The ends were cut back, 6 bases at V and 8 bases at J, with 16 bases in the middle. CDR3 size: 13 residues.

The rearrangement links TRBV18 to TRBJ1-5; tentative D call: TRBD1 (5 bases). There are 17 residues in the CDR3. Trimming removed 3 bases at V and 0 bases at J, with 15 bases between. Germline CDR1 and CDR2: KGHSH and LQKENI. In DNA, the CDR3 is TGTGCCAGCTCACCGCGGTCAGGGCTTAATAGCAATCAGCCCCAGCATTTT. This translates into CASSPRSGLNSNQPQHF.

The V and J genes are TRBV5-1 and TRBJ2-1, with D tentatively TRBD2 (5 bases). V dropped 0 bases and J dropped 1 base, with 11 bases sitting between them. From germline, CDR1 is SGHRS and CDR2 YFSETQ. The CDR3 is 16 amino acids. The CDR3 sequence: CASSLGLARSYNEQFF. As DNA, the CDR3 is TGCGCCAGCAGCTTGGGGCTAGCACGGTCCTACAATGAGCAGTTCTTC. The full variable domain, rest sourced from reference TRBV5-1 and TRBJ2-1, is KAGVTQTPRYLIKTRGQQVTLSCSPISGHRSVSWYQQTPGQGLQFLFEYFSETQRNKGNFPGRFSGRQFSNSRSEMNVSTLELGDSALYLCASSLGLARSYNEQFFGPGTRLTVL.

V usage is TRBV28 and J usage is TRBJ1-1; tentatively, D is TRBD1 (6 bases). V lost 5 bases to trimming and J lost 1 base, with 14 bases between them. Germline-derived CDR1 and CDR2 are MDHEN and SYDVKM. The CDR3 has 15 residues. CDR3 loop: CASSPGGSGNTEAFF. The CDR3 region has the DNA TGTGCCAGCAGTCCGGGGGGCTCAGGGAACACTGAAGCTTTCTTT.

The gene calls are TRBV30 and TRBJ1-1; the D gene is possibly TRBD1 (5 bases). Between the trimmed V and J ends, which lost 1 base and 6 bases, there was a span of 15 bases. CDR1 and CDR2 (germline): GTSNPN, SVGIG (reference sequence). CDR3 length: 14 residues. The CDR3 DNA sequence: TGTGCCTGGAGTGCCGCGGGACGAAGCCCTGAAGCTTTCTTT. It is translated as CAWSAAGRSPEAFF. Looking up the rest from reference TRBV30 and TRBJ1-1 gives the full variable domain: SQTIHQWPATLVQPVGSPLSLECTVEGTSNPNLYWYRQAAGRGLQLLFYSVGIGQISSEVPQNLSASRPQDRQFILSSKKLLLSDSGFYLCAWSAAGRSPEAFFGQGTRLTVV.